Included here is one TCR beta chain sequence, with context. Its target is not known. The sample belongs to a study of Ad26.COV2.S vaccination and SARS-CoV-2 variants. Study information: Among those in the COV1001 Ad26.COV2.S trial arm was the donor. Doses of Ad26.COV2.S were injected into muscle once or twice, 56 days apart.

Study observations and caveats: In vaccinated individuals, spike-specific CD8+ and CD4+ T cell responses reportedly displayed substantial breadth.

Treatment described: roughly 20 received Ad26.COV2.S at low or high dose, single or two shots; about 5 received placebo; per-sample allocation not given. Day 63 after the first injection of vaccine or placebo was the sampling time. From germline, CDR1 is WSHSY and CDR2 SAAADI. The trim removed 6 bases at V and 2 bases at J, leaving 3 bases unmatched. This CDR3 is 14 amino acids long. Libraries were prepared by immunoSEQ multiplex PCR; TCRdb keeps only in-frame clonotypes and omits some of them. This sample has 300,000 to 350,000 clones, with around 85% found just once. Specimen: peripheral blood, collected in a trial of Ad26.COV2.S vaccine versus placebo. This TCR derives from a person aged 18-65 years who received the Ad26.COV2.S COVID-19 vaccine or a placebo. The rearrangement uses TRBV10-2 and TRBJ2-3; 9 bases line up with TRBD2. The CDR3 nucleotides read TGCGCCAGCAGGCGGGGGGGAAACACAGATACGCAGTATTTT. Translated: CASRRGGNTDTQYF.